This T cell receptor beta chain was retrieved from a study of blood T cells in healthy people across ages. Regarding the study as a whole: It was not known whether donors were CMV positive (a possible confounder of expanded clonotype changes). Estimated diversity across one million T cells was deemed an underestimate.

Combining a sample-barcoded 5' primer with a J-beta primer mix, a second PCR ran for roughly 7 to 11 cycles. Using its own MiXCR run on the 5' RACE reads, TCRdb lists one record per CDR3 protein. This table holds more than 900,000 distinct CDR3 sequences, 20% to 25% found once. This clonotype has just a few counts. The antigen is not known. The CDR3 is 15 residues long. V was clipped by 3 bases and J by 0 bases, with 9 bases between them. These data were likewise used in another study, on T cells of mothers and their children. Per that paper: In related and unrelated pairs alike, thymic selection shapes TCR recombination output, with inherited differences minor. Clones that were microchimeric and persistent were not detected among T cells.

The V and J genes are TRBV12-3 or TRBV12-4 and TRBJ1-5; D uncertain. The clonotype was recovered from a girl aged 2 to 9 in good health. The sequenced sample was blood. The DNA for the CDR3 is TGTGCCAGCAGTTTTAACAGCTATAGCAATCAGCCCCAGCATTTT. Protein: CASSFNSYSNQPQHF.